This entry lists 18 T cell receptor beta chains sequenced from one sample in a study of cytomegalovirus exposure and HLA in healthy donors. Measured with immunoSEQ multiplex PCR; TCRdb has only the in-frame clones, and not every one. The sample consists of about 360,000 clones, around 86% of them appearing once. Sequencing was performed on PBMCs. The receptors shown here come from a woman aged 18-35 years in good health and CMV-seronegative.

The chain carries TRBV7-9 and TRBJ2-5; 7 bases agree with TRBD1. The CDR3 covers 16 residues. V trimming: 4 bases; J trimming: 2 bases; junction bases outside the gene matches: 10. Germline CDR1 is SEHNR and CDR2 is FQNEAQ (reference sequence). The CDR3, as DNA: TGTGCCAGCAGCTACCCGGGACAGACGCTTCAAGAGACCCAGTACTTC. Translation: CASSYPGQTLQETQYF.

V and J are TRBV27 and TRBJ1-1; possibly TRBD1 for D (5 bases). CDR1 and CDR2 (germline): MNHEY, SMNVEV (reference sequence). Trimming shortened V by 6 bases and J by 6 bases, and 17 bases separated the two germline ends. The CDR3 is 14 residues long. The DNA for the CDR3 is TGTGCCAGCAGCATCTCAGGGAAGGGGCCTGAAGCTTTCTTT. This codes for CASSISGKGPEAFF.

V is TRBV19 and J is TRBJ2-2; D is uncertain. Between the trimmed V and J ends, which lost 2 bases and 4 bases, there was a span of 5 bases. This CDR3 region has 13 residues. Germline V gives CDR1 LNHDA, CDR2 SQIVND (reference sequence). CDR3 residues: CASSILPTGELFF. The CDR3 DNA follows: TGTGCCAGTAGTATACTTCCCACCGGGGAGCTGTTTTTT.

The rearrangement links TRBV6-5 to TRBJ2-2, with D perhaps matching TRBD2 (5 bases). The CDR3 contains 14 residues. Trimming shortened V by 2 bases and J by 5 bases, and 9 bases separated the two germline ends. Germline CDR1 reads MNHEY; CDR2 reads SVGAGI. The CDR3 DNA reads TGTGCCAGCAGTTACGGAACGGGGACCGGGGAGCTGTTTTTT. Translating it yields CASSYGTGTGELFF.

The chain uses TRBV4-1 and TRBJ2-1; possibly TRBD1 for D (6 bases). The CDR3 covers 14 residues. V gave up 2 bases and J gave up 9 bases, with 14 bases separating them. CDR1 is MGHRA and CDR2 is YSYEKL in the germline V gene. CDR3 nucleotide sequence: TGCGCCAGCAGCCAACGGAACAGGGTTTCTGAGCAGTTCTTC. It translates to CASSQRNRVSEQFF.

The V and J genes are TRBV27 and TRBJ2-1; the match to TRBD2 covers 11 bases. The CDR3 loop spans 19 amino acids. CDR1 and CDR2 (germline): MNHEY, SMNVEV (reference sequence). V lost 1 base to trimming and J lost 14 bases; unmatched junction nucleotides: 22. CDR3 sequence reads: CASSLFARGPILAGGGEFF. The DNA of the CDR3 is TGTGCCAGCAGTTTATTTGCCAGGGGGCCGATCCTAGCGGGGGGCGGCGAGTTCTTC.

This CDR3 is CASSRNPLLADPAVGQFF. The CDR3 DNA reads as TGTGCCAGCAGCCGAAACCCACTACTAGCGGACCCTGCCGTTGGGCAGTTCTTC. The chain employs TRBV28 and TRBJ2-1; 8 positions agree with TRBD2. CDR1 is MDHEN and CDR2 is SYDVKM in the germline V gene. CDR3 length: 18 residues. V shed 6 bases and J 12 bases; nucleotides not matched to a gene: 25.

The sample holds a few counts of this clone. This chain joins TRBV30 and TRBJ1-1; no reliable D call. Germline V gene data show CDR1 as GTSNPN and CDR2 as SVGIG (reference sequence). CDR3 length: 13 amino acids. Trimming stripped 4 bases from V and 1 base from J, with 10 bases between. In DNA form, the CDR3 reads TGTGCCTGGATGGTCGGGAGGAACACTGAAGCTTTCTTT. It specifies CAWMVGRNTEAFF.

The CDR3 loop reads CASGTGSNTGELFF. As DNA, the CDR3 is TGTGCCAGTGGGACAGGTTCGAACACCGGGGAGCTGTTTTTT. The V gene is TRBV9, the J gene TRBJ2-2, with 8 bases that match TRBD1. CDR3 length equals 14 residues. Germline V CDR1 and CDR2: SGDLS, YYNGEE. J was trimmed by 0 bases and V by 8 bases; bases with no gene match: 3.

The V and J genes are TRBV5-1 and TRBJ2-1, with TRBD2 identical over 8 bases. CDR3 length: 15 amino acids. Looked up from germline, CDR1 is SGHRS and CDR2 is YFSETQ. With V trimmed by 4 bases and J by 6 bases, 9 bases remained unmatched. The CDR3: CASSPGLGFLNEQFF. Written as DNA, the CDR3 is TGCGCCAGCAGCCCGGGACTAGGGTTCCTCAATGAGCAGTTCTTC.

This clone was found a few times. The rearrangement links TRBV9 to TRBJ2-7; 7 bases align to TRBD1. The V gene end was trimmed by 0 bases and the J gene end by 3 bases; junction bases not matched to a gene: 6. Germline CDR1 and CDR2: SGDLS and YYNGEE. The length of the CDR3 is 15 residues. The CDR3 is CASSVEPGQHYEQYF. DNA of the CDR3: TGTGCCAGCAGCGTAGAGCCGGGACAGCACTACGAGCAGTACTTC. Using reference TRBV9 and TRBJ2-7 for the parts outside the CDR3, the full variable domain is DSGVTQTPKHLITATGQRVTLRCSPRSGDLSVYWYQQSLDQGLQFLIQYYNGEERAKGNILERFSAQQFPDLHSELNLSSLELGDSALYFCASSVEPGQHYEQYFGPGTRLTVT.

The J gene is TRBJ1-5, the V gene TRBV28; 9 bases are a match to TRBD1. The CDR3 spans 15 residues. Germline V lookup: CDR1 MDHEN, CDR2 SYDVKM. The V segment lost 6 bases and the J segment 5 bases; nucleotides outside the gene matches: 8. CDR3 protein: CASRGDREIYQPQHF. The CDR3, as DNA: TGTGCCAGCAGAGGGGACAGGGAAATCTATCAGCCCCAGCATTTT. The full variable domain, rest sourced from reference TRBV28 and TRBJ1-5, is DVKVTQSSRYLVKRTGEKVFLECVQDMDHENMFWYRQDPGLGLRLIYFSYDVKMKEKGDIPEGYSVSREKKERFSLILESASTNQTSMYLCASRGDREIYQPQHFGDGTRLSIL.

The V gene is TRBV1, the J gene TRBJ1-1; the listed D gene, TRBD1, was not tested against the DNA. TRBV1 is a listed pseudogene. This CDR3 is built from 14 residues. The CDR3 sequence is CTSSQETENTEAFF. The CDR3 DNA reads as TGCACCAGCAGCCAAGAAACAGAGAACACTGAAGCTTTCTTT.

The CDR3 loop reads CASSPGQGDQPQHF. The CDR3 DNA is TGTGCCAGTAGTCCGGGACAGGGGGATCAGCCCCAGCATTTT. The genes are TRBV19 and TRBJ1-5; TRBD1 agrees at 11 bases. The junction had 2 bases not matched to a gene; V was cut back by 5 bases and J by 5 bases. CDR1 and CDR2 from the germline V gene are LNHDA and SQIVND (reference sequence). The CDR3 totals 14 residues.

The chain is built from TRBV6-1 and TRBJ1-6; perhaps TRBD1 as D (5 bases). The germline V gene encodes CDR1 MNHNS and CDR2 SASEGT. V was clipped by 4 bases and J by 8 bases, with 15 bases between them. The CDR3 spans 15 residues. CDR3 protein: CASSGSLGEDSPLHF. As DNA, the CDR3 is TGTGCCAGCAGTGGAAGCTTGGGGGAGGATTCACCCCTCCACTTT.

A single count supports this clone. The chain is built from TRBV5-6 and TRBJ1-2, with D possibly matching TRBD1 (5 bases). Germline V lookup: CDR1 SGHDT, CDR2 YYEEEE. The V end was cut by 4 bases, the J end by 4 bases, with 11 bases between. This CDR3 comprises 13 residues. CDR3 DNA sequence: TGTGCCAGCAGCATCGGCAGGGCCTATGGCTACACCTTC. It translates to CASSIGRAYGYTF.

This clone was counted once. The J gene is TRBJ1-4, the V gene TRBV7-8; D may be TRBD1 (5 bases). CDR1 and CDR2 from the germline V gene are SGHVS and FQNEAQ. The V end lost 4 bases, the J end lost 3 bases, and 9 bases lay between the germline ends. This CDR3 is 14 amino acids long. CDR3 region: CASSSRVSNEKLFF. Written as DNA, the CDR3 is TGTGCCAGCAGCTCCAGGGTGTCTAATGAAAAACTGTTTTTT.

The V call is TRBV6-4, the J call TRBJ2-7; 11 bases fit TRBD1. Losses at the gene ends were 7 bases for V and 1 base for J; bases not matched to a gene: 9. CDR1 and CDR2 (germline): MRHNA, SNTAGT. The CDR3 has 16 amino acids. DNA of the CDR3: TGTGCCAGCAAACTACTCGGGACAGGGGGGTCCTACGAGCAGTACTTC. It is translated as CASKLLGTGGSYEQYF.